What follows is one T cell receptor (beta chain) and its context. The data were obtained in a study of cytomegalovirus exposure and HLA in healthy donors. This table comes from immunoSEQ multiplex PCR, and its TCRdb copy is limited to in-frame clones, with some not included. The data show approximately 200,000 clones, with 88% seen just once and about 2.7% held by the top ten. Sequenced sample: PBMCs. The TCR was taken from a woman younger than 35 in good health and CMV-seronegative.

CDR3 in DNA: TGTGCCAGCAGTTCCCCCTACTACGAGCAGTACTTC. Amino acids: CASSSPYYEQYF. The V gene is TRBV6-5, the J gene TRBJ2-7; D is uncertain. This CDR3 has 12 amino acids. V gave up 4 bases and J gave up 3 bases, with 7 bases separating them. CDR1 and CDR2 from the germline V gene are MNHEY and SVGAGI.